This T cell receptor (beta chain) was captured by sequencing in a study of cytomegalovirus exposure and HLA in healthy donors. CDR1 and CDR2 from the germline V gene are MNHNY and SVGAGI (reference sequence). The CDR3 length is 16 residues. V was cut by 5 bases and J by 3 bases, with 19 bases left in between. The PCR made use of 60 Vbeta and 13 Jbeta primers. Clones were read by immunoSEQ multiplex PCR, and TCRdb kept only the in-frame ones, dropping some. This table holds 150,000 to 200,000 clones, 65% to 80% found once. Overall study findings and caveats: Clonal expansion, a later analysis showed, was greater in HLA-associated TCR beta chains than in equally common others. Reported findings show TCR beta sequences accurately forecast HLA-A and HLA-B alleles in most subjects. Reportedly, diagnosis of cytomegalovirus status by the classifier showed high specificity and sensitivity.

This clone was counted a few times. What it binds is unknown. The sequence came from a woman between 35 and 50 years old in good health and CMV-seropositive. The specimen was PBMCs. The chain joins TRBV6-6 to TRBJ1-1; D may be TRBD1 (5 bases). CDR3 nucleotides: TGTGCCAGCAGTCTGCGACAGTCGAGTAGAGACACTGAAGCTTTCTTT. Translated, it gives CASSLRQSSRDTEAFF.